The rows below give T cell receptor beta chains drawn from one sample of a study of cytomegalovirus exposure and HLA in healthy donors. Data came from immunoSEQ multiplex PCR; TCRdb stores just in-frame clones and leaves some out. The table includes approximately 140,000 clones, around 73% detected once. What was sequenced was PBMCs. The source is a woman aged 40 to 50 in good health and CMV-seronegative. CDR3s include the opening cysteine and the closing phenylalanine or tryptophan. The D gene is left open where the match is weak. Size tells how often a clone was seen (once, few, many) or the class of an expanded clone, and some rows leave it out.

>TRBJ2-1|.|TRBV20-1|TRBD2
CSGSRRGGEFF
TGCAGTGGAAGCAGGCGGGGAGGGGAGTTCTTC
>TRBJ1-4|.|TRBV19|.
CASSIVVGRRNEKLFF
TGTGCCAGTAGTATAGTAGTGGGCAGACGTAATGAAAAACTGTTTTTT
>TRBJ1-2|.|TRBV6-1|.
CASSYVGDYGYTF
TGTGCCAGCAGTTATGTGGGCGACTATGGCTACACCTTC
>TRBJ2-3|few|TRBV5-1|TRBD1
CASSLSRTGGTDTQYF
TGCGCCAGCAGCTTGTCCCGAACAGGGGGCACAGATACGCAGTATTTT
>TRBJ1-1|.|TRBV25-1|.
CATNQAAEAFF
TGTGCCACGAACCAGGCAGCTGAAGCTTTCTTT
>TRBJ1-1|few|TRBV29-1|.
CSAQGLNTEAFF
TGCAGCGCTCAGGGCCTGAACACTGAAGCTTTCTTT
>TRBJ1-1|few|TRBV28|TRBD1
CASSWTGGNTEAFF
TGTGCCAGCAGTTGGACAGGGGGGAACACTGAAGCTTTCTTT
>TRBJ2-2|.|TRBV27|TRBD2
CATKINSGGVSGELFF
TGTGCCACCAAAATCAATAGCGGGGGGGTCTCCGGGGAGCTGTTTTTT
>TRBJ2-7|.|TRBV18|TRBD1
CASSRGQGYYEQYF
TGTGCCAGCTCACGAGGACAGGGGTACTACGAGCAGTACTTC
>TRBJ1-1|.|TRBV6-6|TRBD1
CASRFQGVNTEAFF
TGTGCCAGCAGGTTCCAGGGGGTGAACACTGAAGCTTTCTTT
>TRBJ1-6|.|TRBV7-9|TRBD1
CASSPVDRASPLHF
TGTGCCAGCAGCCCCGTGGACAGGGCTTCACCCCTCCACTTT
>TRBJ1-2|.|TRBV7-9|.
CSSSPRSDGYTF
TGTTCCAGCAGCCCCAGGTCGGATGGCTACACCTTC
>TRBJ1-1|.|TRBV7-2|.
CASSPRVVNTEAFF
TGTGCCAGCAGCCCCAGGGTTGTGAACACTGAAGCTTTCTTT
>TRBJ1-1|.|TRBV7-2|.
CASSSPRYTEAFF
TGTGCCAGCAGCTCCCCGAGATACACTGAAGCTTTCTTT
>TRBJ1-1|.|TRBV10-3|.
CTISEPPGRMNTEAFF
TGTACCATCAGTGAACCTCCGGGTCGGATGAACACTGAAGCTTTCTTT
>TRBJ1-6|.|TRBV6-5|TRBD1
CASSQDRGRIHF
TGTGCCAGCAGCCAGGACAGGGGGCGAATCCACTTT
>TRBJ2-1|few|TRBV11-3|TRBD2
CASSGGLAGRYNEQFF
TGTGCCAGCAGCGGAGGACTAGCGGGGCGGTACAATGAGCAGTTCTTC
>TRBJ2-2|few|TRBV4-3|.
CASSQGQGSGELFF
TGCGCCAGCAGCCAAGGCCAGGGTTCCGGGGAGCTGTTTTTT
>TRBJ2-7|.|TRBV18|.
CASSRGLSSYEQYF
TGTGCCAGCTCGCGCGGACTCTCCTCCTACGAGCAGTACTTC
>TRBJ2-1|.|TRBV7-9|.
CASSFGEDQFF
TGTGCCAGCAGCTTTGGGGAGGACCAGTTCTTC
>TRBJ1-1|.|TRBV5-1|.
CASSLGPGRGTEAFF
TGCGCCAGCAGCTTGGGTCCGGGGAGGGGCACTGAAGCTTTCTTT
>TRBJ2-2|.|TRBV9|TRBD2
CASSVGGGPTGELFF
TGTGCCAGCAGCGTAGGCGGGGGGCCCACCGGGGAGCTGTTTTTT
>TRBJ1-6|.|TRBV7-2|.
CASSLGAGVGSPLHF
TGTGCCAGCAGCTTAGGGGCAGGGGTCGGATCACCCCTCCACTTT
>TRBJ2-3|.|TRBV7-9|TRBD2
CASSLALAGITDTQYF
TGTGCCAGCAGCTTAGCGCTAGCGGGGATCACAGATACGCAGTATTTT
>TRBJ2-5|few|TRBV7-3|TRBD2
CASSLSGGVQETQYF
TGTGCCAGCAGCCTTAGCGGGGGGGTTCAAGAGACCCAGTACTTC
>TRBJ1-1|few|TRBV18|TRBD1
CASSPSSTGGNTEAFF
TGTGCCAGCTCCCCTTCGTCGACAGGGGGGAACACTGAAGCTTTCTTT
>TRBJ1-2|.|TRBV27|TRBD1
CASSRPDRVGYTF
TGTGCCAGCAGTCGCCCTGACAGGGTTGGCTACACCTTC
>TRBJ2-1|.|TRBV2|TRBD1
CASSGLTGVNEQFF
TGTGCCAGCAGCGGCCTGACAGGGGTCAATGAGCAGTTCTTC
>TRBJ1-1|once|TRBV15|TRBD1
CATSVRQGAGTEAFF
TGTGCCACCAGCGTACGACAGGGGGCAGGAACTGAAGCTTTCTTT